Each of the 9 T cell receptor beta chains below was sequenced from the same sample in a study of T-cell reconstitution after alpha-beta-depleted transplantation in children. Unique molecular identifiers were used to barcode this TCRbeta library. TCRdb re-analysed the PCR reads in MiXCR, keeping a single row per CDR3 protein. The sample comprises 98,000 or so distinct CDR3 sequences, roughly a quarter of which are singletons, and 20% to 25% rests with the top ten. Sequenced here: PBMCs, sampled before TCRalphabeta/CD19-depleted stem cell transplant. The receptor source for this set is a boy between 2 and 10 years old with acute lymphoblastic leukemia, due to receive a stem cell transplant.

The CDR3 region is CSAQTGENEKLFF. The CDR3 nucleotides are TGCAGTGCGCAGACAGGGGAGAATGAAAAACTGTTTTTT. The chain recombines TRBV20-1 with TRBJ1-4; 8 nucleotides match TRBD1. Trimming removed 6 bases from V and 5 bases from J; junction bases left unmatched: 5. CDR1 DFQATT and CDR2 SNEGSKA come from the germline V gene (reference sequence). The CDR3 runs to 13 residues.

This clonotype was seen more than once but under ten times. This chain uses TRBV28 with TRBJ2-7; a possible D gene is TRBD2 (6 bases). Trimming left V 5 bases short and J 6 bases short, with 23 bases between. Germline CDR1 and CDR2: MDHEN and SYDVKM. The CDR3 is made up of 16 amino acids. The DNA for the CDR3 is TGTGCCAGCAGTGCGCCGGGGGACGCCCTCCAAGCCGAGCAGTACTTC. Translating it yields CASSAPGDALQAEQYF.

This clonotype was recorded at least ten times. V gene TRBV3-1 combines with J gene TRBJ2-5, with unresolved D. This CDR3 has 14 amino acids. CDR1 is LGHDT and CDR2 is YNNKEL in the germline V gene (reference sequence). V lost 0 bases to trimming and J lost 5 bases, with 10 bases between them. CDR3: CASSQEINDETQYF. The CDR3 nucleotides are TGTGCCAGCAGCCAAGAGATTAACGACGAGACCCAGTACTTC.

V gene TRBV10-3 combines with J gene TRBJ1-1; D is uncertain. V shed 3 bases and J shed 0 bases, with 8 bases lying between them. This CDR3 contains 14 residues. Per the germline V gene, CDR1 is ENHRY and CDR2 is SYGVKD. CDR3 nucleotides: TGTGCCATCAGTGAAACTGGTATGAACACTGAAGCTTTCTTT. It codes for CAISETGMNTEAFF.

This clonotype occurred a few times. This rearrangement joins TRBV4-1 to TRBJ2-7; D is undetermined. CDR1 and CDR2 from the germline V gene are MGHRA and YSYEKL. The CDR3 is 14 amino acids. The V gene lost 6 bases and the J gene lost 6 bases, with 18 bases spanning the gap. The CDR3 spells CASSFMMASGEQYF. In DNA, the CDR3 is TGCGCCAGCAGTTTTATGATGGCCTCCGGCGAGCAGTACTTC.

The J gene is TRBJ2-1, the V gene TRBV6-1, with D perhaps TRBD1 or TRBD2 (5 bases each). Trimming shortened V by 5 bases and J by 7 bases, and 18 bases separated the two germline ends. Germline V CDR1 and CDR2: MNHNS, SASEGT. CDR3 length: 15 amino acids. CDR3: CASSIPDLGGNEQFF. CDR3 sequence (DNA): TGTGCCAGCAGTATTCCGGACCTTGGGGGTAATGAGCAGTTCTTC.

This clonotype came up a few times. This chain uses TRBV27 with TRBJ2-1; 7 positions agree with TRBD2. J gave up 4 bases and V 3 bases, and 12 bases lay outside the gene matches. This CDR3 has 17 residues. Germline CDR1 and CDR2: MNHEY and SMNVEV (reference sequence). The CDR3 DNA sequence: TGTGCCAGCAGTTTCAGGAGGGGAGGGCTCGAATACAATGAGCAGTTCTTC. Protein: CASSFRRGGLEYNEQFF.

This rearrangement joins TRBV15 to TRBJ2-1; tentatively, D is TRBD1 or TRBD2 (6 bases each). The germline CDR1 and CDR2 sequences are LNHNV and YYDKDF (reference sequence). The CDR3 has 16 amino acids. The V end was cut by 0 bases, the J end by 5 bases, with 14 bases between. The CDR3 loop reads CATSRDLRGAHNEQFF. CDR3 sequence (DNA): TGTGCCACCAGCAGAGATCTTAGGGGGGCGCACAATGAGCAGTTCTTC. Complete variable domain (other parts from reference TRBV15 and TRBJ2-1): DAMVIQNPRYQVTQFGKPVTLSCSQTLNHNVMYWYQQKSSQAPKLLFHYYDKDFNNEADTPDNFQSRRPNTSFCFLDIRSPGLGDTAMYLCATSRDLRGAHNEQFFGPGTRLTVL.

V gene TRBV7-9 combines with J gene TRBJ1-2; 8 bases align to TRBD1. V was pared by 4 bases and J by 2 bases, with 9 bases of the junction left unmatched. There are 16 residues in the CDR3. In germline, CDR1 is SEHNR, CDR2 FQNEAQ (reference sequence). The CDR3 here is CASSSHGTGENYGYTF. CDR3 sequence (DNA): TGTGCCAGCAGCTCACATGGGACAGGCGAGAACTATGGCTACACCTTC.